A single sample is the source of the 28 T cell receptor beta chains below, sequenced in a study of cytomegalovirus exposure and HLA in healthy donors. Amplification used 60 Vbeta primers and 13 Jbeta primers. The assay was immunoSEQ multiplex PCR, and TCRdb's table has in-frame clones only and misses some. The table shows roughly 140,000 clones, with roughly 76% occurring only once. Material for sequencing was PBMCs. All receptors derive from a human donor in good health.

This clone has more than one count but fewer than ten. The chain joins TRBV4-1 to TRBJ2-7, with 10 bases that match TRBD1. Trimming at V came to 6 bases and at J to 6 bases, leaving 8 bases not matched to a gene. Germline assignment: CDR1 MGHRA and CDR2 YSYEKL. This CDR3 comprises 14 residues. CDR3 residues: CASSQIRQGAEQYF. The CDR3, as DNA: TGCGCCAGCAGTCAAATCCGACAGGGGGCCGAGCAGTACTTC.

The CDR3: CASSPNRGLAGAETQYF. The DNA of the CDR3 is TGTGCCAGCAGCCCCAACAGGGGACTAGCGGGAGCGGAGACCCAGTACTTC. The chain links TRBV14 to TRBJ2-5; 14 bases match TRBD2. This CDR3 contains 17 residues. The ends lost 4 bases at V and 5 bases at J; junction bases unmatched: 9. CDR1 and CDR2 (germline): SGHDN, FVKESK.

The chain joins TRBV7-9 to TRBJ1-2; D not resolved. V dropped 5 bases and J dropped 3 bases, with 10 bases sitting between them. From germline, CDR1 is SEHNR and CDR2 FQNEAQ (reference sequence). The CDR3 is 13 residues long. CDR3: CASSPSLHYGYTF. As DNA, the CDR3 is TGTGCCAGCAGCCCGAGTCTCCACTATGGCTACACCTTC.

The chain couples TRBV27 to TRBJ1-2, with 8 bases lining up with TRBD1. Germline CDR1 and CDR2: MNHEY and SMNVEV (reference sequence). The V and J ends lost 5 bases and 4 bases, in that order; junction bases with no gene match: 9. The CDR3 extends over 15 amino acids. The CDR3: CASSIHRGISYGYTF. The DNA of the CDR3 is TGTGCCAGCAGTATACACAGGGGGATCAGCTATGGCTACACCTTC.

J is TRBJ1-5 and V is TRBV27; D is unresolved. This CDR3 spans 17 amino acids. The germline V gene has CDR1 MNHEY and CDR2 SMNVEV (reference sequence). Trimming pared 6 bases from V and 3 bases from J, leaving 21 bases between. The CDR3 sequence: CASSKEKTGVYNQPQHF. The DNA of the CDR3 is TGTGCCAGCAGCAAAGAGAAGACGGGAGTTTACAATCAGCCCCAGCATTTT.

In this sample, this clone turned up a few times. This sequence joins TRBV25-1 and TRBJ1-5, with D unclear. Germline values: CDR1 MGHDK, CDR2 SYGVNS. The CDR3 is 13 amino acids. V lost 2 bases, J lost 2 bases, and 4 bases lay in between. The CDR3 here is CASSETGNQPQHF. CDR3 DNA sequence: TGTGCCAGCAGTGAAACAGGCAATCAGCCCCAGCATTTT. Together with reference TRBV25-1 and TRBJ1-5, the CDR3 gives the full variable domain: EADIYQTPRYLVIGTGKKITLECSQTMGHDKMYWYQQDPGMELHLIHYSYGVNSTEKGDLSSESTVSRIRTEHFPLTLESARPSHTSQYLCASSETGNQPQHFGDGTRLSIL.

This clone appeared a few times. CDR3 coding DNA: TGTGCCAGCAGCTTCGGGACGGGGGATCTCTGGGTGGCGAACAATGAGCAGTTCTTC. It yields the protein CASSFGTGDLWVANNEQFF. The chain links TRBV7-8 to TRBJ2-1; weak D call: TRBD2 (6 bases). From germline, CDR1 is SGHVS and CDR2 FQNEAQ. The V end was cut by 3 bases, the J end by 5 bases, with 26 bases between. CDR3 length: 19 residues.

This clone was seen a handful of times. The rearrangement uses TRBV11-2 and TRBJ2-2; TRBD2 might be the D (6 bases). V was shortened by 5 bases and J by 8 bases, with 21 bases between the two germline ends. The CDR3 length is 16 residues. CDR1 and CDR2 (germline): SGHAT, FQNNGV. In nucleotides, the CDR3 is TGTGCCAGCAGCCCCGGGGGAAGCCTCTCACGAGGGGAGCTGTTTTTT. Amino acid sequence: CASSPGGSLSRGELFF.

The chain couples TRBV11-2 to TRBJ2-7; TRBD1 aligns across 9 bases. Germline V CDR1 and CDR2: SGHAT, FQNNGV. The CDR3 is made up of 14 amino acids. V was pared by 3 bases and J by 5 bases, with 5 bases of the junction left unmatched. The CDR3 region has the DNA TGTGCCAGCAGCTTCGGGACAGGGTTCGACGAGCAGTACTTC. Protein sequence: CASSFGTGFDEQYF.

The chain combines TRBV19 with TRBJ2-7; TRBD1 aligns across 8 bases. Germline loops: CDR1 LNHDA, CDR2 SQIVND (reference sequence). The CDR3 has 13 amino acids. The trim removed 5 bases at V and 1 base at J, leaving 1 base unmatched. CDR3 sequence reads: CASSGTGSYEQYF. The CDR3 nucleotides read TGTGCCAGTAGTGGGACAGGATCCTACGAGCAGTACTTC.

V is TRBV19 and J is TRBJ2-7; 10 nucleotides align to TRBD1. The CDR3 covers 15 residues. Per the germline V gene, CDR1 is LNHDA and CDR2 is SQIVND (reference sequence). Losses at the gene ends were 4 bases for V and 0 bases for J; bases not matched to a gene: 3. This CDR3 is CASSTWTGGSYEQYF. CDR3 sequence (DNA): TGTGCCAGTAGTACGTGGACAGGGGGCTCCTACGAGCAGTACTTC.

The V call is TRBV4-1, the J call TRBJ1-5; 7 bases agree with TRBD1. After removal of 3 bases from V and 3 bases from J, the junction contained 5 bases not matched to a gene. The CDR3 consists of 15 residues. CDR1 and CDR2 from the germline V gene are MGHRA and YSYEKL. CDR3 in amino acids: CASSQTGYDNQPQHF. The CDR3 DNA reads TGCGCCAGCAGCCAGACAGGGTACGACAATCAGCCCCAGCATTTT.

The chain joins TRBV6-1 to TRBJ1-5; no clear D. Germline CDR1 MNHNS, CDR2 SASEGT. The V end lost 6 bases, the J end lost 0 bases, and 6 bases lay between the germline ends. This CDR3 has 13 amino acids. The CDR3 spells CASRHYSNQPQHF. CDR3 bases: TGTGCCAGCAGACATTATAGCAATCAGCCCCAGCATTTT.

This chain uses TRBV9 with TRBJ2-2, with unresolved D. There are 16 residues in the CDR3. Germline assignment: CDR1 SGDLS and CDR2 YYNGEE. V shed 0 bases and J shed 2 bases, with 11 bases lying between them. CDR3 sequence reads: CASSVDPGLNTGELFF. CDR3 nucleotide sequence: TGTGCCAGCAGCGTAGATCCAGGCCTAAACACCGGGGAGCTGTTTTTT.

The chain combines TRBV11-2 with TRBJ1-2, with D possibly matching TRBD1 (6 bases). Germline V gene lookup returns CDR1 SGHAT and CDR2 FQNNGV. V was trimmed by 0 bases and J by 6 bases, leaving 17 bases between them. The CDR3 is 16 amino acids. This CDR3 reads CASSLDNQGYNDGYTF. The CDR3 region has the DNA TGTGCCAGCAGCTTAGATAATCAGGGGTACAACGATGGCTACACCTTC.

In nucleotides, the CDR3 is TGTGCCAGCAGCACCCGGGGGACCGGGGAGCTGTTTTTT. This codes for CASSTRGTGELFF. J is TRBJ2-2 and V is TRBV2; D might be TRBD2 (6 bases). Trimming shortened V by 6 bases and J by 5 bases, and 10 bases separated the two germline ends. Germline CDR1 and CDR2: SNHLY and FYNNEI. This CDR3 comprises 13 residues.

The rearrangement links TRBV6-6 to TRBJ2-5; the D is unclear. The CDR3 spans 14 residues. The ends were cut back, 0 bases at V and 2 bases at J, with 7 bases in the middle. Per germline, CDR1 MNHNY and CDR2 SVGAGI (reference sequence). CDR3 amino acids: CASSYSQVQETQYF. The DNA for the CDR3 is TGTGCCAGCAGTTACTCCCAGGTTCAAGAGACCCAGTACTTC.

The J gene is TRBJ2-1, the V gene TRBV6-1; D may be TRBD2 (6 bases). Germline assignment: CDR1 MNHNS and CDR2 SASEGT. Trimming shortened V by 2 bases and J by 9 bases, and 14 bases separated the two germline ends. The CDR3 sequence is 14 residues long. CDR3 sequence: CASSEPTQGGEQFF. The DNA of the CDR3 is TGTGCCAGCAGTGAACCCACCCAGGGAGGTGAGCAGTTCTTC.

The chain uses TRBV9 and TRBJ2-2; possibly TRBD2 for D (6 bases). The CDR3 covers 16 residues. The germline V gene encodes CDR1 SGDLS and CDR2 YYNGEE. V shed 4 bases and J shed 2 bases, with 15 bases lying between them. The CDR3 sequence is CASSTTGTLNTGELFF. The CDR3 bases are TGTGCCAGCAGCACCACCGGGACTTTAAACACCGGGGAGCTGTTTTTT.

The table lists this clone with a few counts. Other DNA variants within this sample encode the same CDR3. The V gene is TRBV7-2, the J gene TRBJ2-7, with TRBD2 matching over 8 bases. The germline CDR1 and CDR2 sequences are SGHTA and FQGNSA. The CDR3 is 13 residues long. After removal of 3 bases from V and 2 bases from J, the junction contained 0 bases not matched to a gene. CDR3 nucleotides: TGTGCCAGCAGCTTTAGCGGGGCCTACGAGCAGTACTTC. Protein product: CASSFSGAYEQYF.

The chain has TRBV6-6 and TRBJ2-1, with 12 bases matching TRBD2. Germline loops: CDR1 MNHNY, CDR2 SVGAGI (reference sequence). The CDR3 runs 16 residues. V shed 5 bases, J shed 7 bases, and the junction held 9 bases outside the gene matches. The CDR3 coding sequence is TGTGCCAGCAGTCACCCGAGACTAGCGGGAGAAAATGAGCAGTTCTTC. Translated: CASSHPRLAGENEQFF.

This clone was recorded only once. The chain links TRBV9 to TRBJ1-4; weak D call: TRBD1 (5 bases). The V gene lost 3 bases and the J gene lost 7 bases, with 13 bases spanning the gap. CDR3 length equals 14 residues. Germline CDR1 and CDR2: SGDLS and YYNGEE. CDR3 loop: CASSARVSGEKLFF. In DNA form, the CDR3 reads TGTGCCAGCAGCGCCAGGGTCTCTGGTGAAAAACTGTTTTTT.

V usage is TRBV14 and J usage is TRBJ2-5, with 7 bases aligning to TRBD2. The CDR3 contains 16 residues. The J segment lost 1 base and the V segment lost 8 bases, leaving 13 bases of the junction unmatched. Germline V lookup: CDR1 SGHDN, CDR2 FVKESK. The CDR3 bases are TGTGCCAGCCACGTTGTTGATAGCGGGTTCCAAGAGACCCAGTACTTC. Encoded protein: CASHVVDSGFQETQYF.

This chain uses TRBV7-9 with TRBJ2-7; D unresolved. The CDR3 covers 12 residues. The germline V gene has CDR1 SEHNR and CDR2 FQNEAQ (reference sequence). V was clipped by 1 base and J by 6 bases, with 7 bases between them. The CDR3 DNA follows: TGTGCCAGCAGCTTAGGCCAGGTCGAGCAGTACTTC. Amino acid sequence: CASSLGQVEQYF.

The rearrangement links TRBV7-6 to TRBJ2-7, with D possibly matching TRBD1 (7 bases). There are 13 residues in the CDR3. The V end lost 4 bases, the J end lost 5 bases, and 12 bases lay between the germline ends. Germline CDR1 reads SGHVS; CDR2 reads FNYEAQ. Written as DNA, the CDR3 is TGTGCCAGCAGCTCCAGCAGGGGGGACGAGCAGTACTTC. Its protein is CASSSSRGDEQYF.

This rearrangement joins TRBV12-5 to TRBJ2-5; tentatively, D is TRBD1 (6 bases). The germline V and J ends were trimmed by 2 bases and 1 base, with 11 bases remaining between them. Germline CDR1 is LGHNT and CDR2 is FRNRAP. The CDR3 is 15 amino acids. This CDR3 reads CASGLTGLLQETQYF. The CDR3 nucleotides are TGTGCTAGTGGTTTGACAGGGTTGCTCCAAGAGACCCAGTACTTC.

The CDR3 sequence: CASSQDLTGKGAFF. CDR3 DNA sequence: TGCGCCAGCAGCCAAGATTTAACAGGGAAAGGGGCTTTCTTT. The gene calls are TRBV4-1 and TRBJ1-1; tentatively, D is TRBD1 (6 bases). Germline CDR1 reads MGHRA; CDR2 reads YSYEKL. The length of the CDR3 is 14 residues. V dropped 0 bases and J dropped 11 bases, with 16 bases sitting between them.

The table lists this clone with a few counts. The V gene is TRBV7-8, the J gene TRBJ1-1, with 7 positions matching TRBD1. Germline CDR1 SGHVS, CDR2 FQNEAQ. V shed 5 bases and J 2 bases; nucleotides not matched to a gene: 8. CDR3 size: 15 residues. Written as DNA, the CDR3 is TGTGCCAGCAGCGTTACCGGGACAGTAAACACTGAAGCTTTCTTT. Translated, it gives CASSVTGTVNTEAFF.